The sample holds a few counts of the clone carrying this T cell receptor beta chain. These data belong to a study of blood T cells in healthy people across ages. Using a J-beta primer mix together with a sample-barcoded 5' primer, a second PCR was run for roughly 7 to 12 cycles. TCRdb fed the 5' RACE reads into MiXCR, producing one record per CDR3 protein. Of some 760,000 distinct CDR3 sequences in the sample, roughly 25% were seen once. Germline CDR1 reads DFQATT; CDR2 reads SNEGSKA (reference sequence). The CDR3 is 11 residues long. V was clipped by 6 bases and J by 4 bases, with 9 bases between them. Each sample had at least 6.5 million PBMCs isolated. The same sample was also studied in work on T cells of mothers and their children.

The chain links TRBV20-1 to TRBJ1-2; D ambiguous. Sequenced input: blood. The receptor was derived from a boy aged 5-17 years in good health. CDR3 protein: CSASRIYGYTF. Written as DNA, the CDR3 is TGCAGTGCCTCAAGGATCTATGGCTACACCTTC.